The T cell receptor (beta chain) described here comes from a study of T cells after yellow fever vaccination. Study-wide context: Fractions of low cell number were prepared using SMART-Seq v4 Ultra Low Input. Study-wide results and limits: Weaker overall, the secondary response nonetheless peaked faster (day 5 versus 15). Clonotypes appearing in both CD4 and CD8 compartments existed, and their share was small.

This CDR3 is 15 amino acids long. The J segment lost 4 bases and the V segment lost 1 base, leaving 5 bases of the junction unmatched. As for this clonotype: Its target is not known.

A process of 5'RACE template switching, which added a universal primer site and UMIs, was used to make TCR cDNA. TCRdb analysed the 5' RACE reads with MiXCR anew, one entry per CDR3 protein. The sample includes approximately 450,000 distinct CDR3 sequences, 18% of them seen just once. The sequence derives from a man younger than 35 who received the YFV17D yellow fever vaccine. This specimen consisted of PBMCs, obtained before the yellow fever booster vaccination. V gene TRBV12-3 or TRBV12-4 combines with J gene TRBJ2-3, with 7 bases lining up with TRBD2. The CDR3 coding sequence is TGTGCCAGCAGTTTAGAGGCTAGCGGTGCAGATACGCAGTATTTT. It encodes CASSLEASGADTQYF.